The 18 T cell receptor beta chains below come from one sample, sequenced in a study of vaccination and CD4 T cells after COVID-19. These receptors are not linked to any known antigen. The Oncomine TCR Beta short-read assay was what sequenced the DNA obtained from cultured CD4+ T cells. One entry per CDR3 protein, called by TCRdb with MiXCR from the PCR reads. This table has around 26,000 distinct CDR3 sequences, 67% appearing once. Treatment here: approximately nine-day PBMC culture with coronavirus spike peptide pools or control peptides (ViraFEST assay). Specimen: CD4+ T cells from blood, cultured in vitro, collected after SARS-CoV-2 vaccination. These receptors were taken from a human donor who received a COVID-19 vaccine.

The gene calls are TRBV19 and TRBJ2-5, with D perhaps TRBD2 (6 bases). The V end was cut by 4 bases, the J end by 1 base, with 16 bases between. Looked up from germline, CDR1 is LNHDA and CDR2 is SQIVND (reference sequence). The CDR3 runs 16 residues. This CDR3 reads CASSKARTTTQETQYF. In DNA form, the CDR3 reads TGTGCCAGTAGTAAAGCACGGACTACAACCCAAGAGACCCAGTACTTC.

This clonotype was found once. The chain uses TRBV2 and TRBJ2-4, with TRBD1 identical over 9 bases. After removal of 6 bases from V and 2 bases from J, the junction contained 20 bases not matched to a gene. Germline CDR1 and CDR2: SNHLY and FYNNEI. The CDR3 is 20 residues long. This chain's CDR3 is CASSQRTLPWGQGTKNIQYF. The CDR3 DNA reads TGTGCCAGCAGCCAACGGACACTTCCTTGGGGACAGGGAACCAAAAACATTCAGTACTTC. Full variable domain (remainder filled in from reference TRBV2 and TRBJ2-4): EPEVTQTPSHQVTQMGQEVILRCVPISNHLYFYWYRQILGQKVEFLVSFYNNEISEKSEIFDDQFSVERPDGSNFTLKIRSTKLEDSAMYFCASSQRTLPWGQGTKNIQYFGAGTRLSVL.

The J gene is TRBJ2-2, the V gene TRBV2; 9 nucleotides agree with TRBD1. Trimming at V came to 9 bases and at J to 3 bases, leaving 8 bases not matched to a gene. Germline lookup yields CDR1 SNHLY and CDR2 FYNNEI. This CDR3 has 15 residues. The DNA for the CDR3 is TGTGCCAGGGGAAGGGACAGGGAGGACACCGGGGAGCTGTTTTTT. It specifies CARGRDREDTGELFF.

This chain joins TRBV27 and TRBJ1-6; D ambiguous. The V end was cut by 5 bases, the J end by 4 bases, with 12 bases between. This CDR3 has 15 amino acids. The germline V gene encodes CDR1 MNHEY and CDR2 SMNVEV (reference sequence). CDR3 sequence reads: CASSPSFEYNSPLHF. The CDR3 DNA is TGTGCCAGCAGTCCCTCATTCGAGTATAATTCACCCCTCCACTTT.

The rearrangement links TRBV6-1 to TRBJ2-5, with TRBD1 identical over 11 bases. V shed 7 bases, J shed 5 bases, and the junction held 15 bases outside the gene matches. The CDR3 has 17 residues. In germline, CDR1 is MNHNS, CDR2 SASEGT. The chain's CDR3 is CASMGVTGDRGIETQYF. CDR3 DNA: TGTGCCAGCATGGGGGTTACCGGGGACAGGGGGATTGAGACCCAGTACTTC.

This clonotype has just one count. This chain connects TRBV5-4 to TRBJ1-1; D might be TRBD1 (5 bases). The CDR3 totals 17 residues. The V and J ends lost 3 bases and 1 base respectively, with 19 bases between them. Germline CDR1 reads SGHNT; CDR2 reads YYREEE (reference sequence). The CDR3 DNA reads TGTGCCAGCAGCTCCGAACCGGGGCATCCAGGGAACACTGAAGCTTTCTTT. The encoded protein is CASSSEPGHPGNTEAFF.

V is TRBV7-2 and J is TRBJ1-1; a weak D match, TRBD1 (5 bases). CDR3 length equals 14 residues. Germline V gene data show CDR1 as SGHTA and CDR2 as FQGNSA. Trimming removed 5 bases at V and 4 bases at J, with 14 bases between. CDR3 sequence: CASSPQTELTEAFF. The CDR3 DNA sequence: TGTGCCAGCAGCCCACAGACAGAGCTCACTGAAGCTTTCTTT.

CDR3 sequence: CASSESLLGQETQYF. CDR3 in DNA: TGCGCCAGCAGTGAGTCGCTACTGGGGCAAGAGACCCAGTACTTC. The chain uses TRBV10-1 and TRBJ2-5, with unresolved D. The CDR3 totals 15 residues. Germline lookup yields CDR1 WNHNN and CDR2 SYGVQD (reference sequence). Between the trimmed V and J ends, which lost 0 bases and 2 bases, there was a span of 10 bases.

This clonotype was detected a few times. CDR3 in DNA: TGCAGTGCTAGCTTAGCGGGGGCTCCAGATACGCAGTATTTT. As protein: CSASLAGAPDTQYF. V and J are TRBV20-1 and TRBJ2-3; TRBD2 aligns across 9 bases. Germline V gene sequence: CDR1 DFQATT, CDR2 SNEGSKA (reference sequence). The CDR3 contains 14 residues. Unmatched junction bases numbered 5, after V lost 3 bases and J lost 4 bases.

The V call is TRBV19, the J call TRBJ2-2, with D possibly TRBD2 on 6 matching bases. Deletions cut 3 bases from V and 4 bases from J, with 6 bases between. The CDR3 runs 13 residues. Germline CDR1 reads LNHDA; CDR2 reads SQIVND (reference sequence). CDR3 amino acids: CASSIGGTGELFF. CDR3 nucleotide sequence: TGTGCCAGTAGTATCGGGGGCACCGGGGAGCTGTTTTTT.

This chain connects TRBV19 to TRBJ1-1; 7 bases map to TRBD1. Germline assignment: CDR1 LNHDA and CDR2 SQIVND (reference sequence). The CDR3 loop spans 13 amino acids. Trimming cost V 5 bases and J 6 bases; bases outside gene matches: 6. In nucleotides, the CDR3 is TGTGCCAGTAGTGCGGGACAGAGCCCTGAAGCTTTCTTT. It is translated as CASSAGQSPEAFF. Full variable domain (missing parts from reference TRBV19 and TRBJ1-1): DGGITQSPKYLFRKEGQNVTLSCEQNLNHDAMYWYRQDPGQGLRLIYYSQIVNDFQKGDIAEGYSVSREKKESFPLTVTSAQKNPTAFYLCASSAGQSPEAFFGQGTRLTVV.

In its sample, this clonotype was seen a few times. The chain carries TRBV20-1 and TRBJ1-1; D possibly corresponds to TRBD1 (5 bases). The CDR3 sequence is 15 residues long. The V end was cut by 6 bases, the J end by 1 base, with 18 bases between. CDR1 and CDR2 from the germline V gene are DFQATT and SNEGSKA (reference sequence). In DNA form, the CDR3 reads TGCAGTGCCGACCTGGGACTTTTCGCGAACACTGAAGCTTTCTTT. It is translated as CSADLGLFANTEAFF.

Only a few counts were recorded for this clonotype. The chain joins TRBV30 to TRBJ1-2, with TRBD1 matching 7 bases. Germline V gene sequence: CDR1 GTSNPN, CDR2 SVGIG (reference sequence). The CDR3 contains 14 residues. The J segment lost 7 bases and the V segment lost 2 bases, leaving 10 bases of the junction unmatched. The CDR3 reads CAWSPPYRGFGYTF. The DNA for the CDR3 is TGTGCCTGGAGTCCTCCTTACAGGGGTTTTGGCTACACCTTC.

This clonotype was counted between two and nine times. This sequence joins TRBV24-1 and TRBJ1-5; tentatively, D is TRBD1 (6 bases). The CDR3 runs to 17 residues. V was clipped by 3 bases and J by 3 bases, with 17 bases between them. Germline-derived CDR1 and CDR2 are KGHDR and SFDVKD. The CDR3 region is CATSDRVTGHFNQPQHF. The CDR3 bases are TGTGCCACCAGTGATCGGGTGACAGGCCACTTCAATCAGCCCCAGCATTTT.

This rearrangement joins TRBV6-1 to TRBJ1-4, with D possibly TRBD1 on 6 matching bases. Trimming removed 6 bases from V and 0 bases from J, with 20 bases in between. Germline CDR1 reads MNHNS; CDR2 reads SASEGT. This CDR3 is built from 18 residues. DNA of the CDR3: TGTGCCAGCAGCCACACAGGGCCCCACCTCACAACTAATGAAAAACTGTTTTTT. Translated: CASSHTGPHLTTNEKLFF.

A single count supports this clonotype. The V gene is TRBV12-3 or TRBV12-4, the J gene TRBJ2-7, with no clear D. Deletions cut 6 bases from V and 3 bases from J, with 9 bases between. The CDR3 runs 12 residues. CDR3 in amino acids: CASRSQSYEQYF. CDR3 nucleotide sequence: TGTGCCAGCAGGTCGCAGAGCTACGAGCAGTACTTC.

The chain has TRBV30 and TRBJ1-1; D may be TRBD1 (6 bases). Germline V gives CDR1 GTSNPN, CDR2 SVGIG (reference sequence). The CDR3 covers 13 residues. V was shortened by 3 bases and J by 2 bases, with 10 bases between the two germline ends. For the CDR3, the DNA is TGTGCCTGGAGGTCACAGGGAAACACTGAAGCTTTCTTT. Its translation is CAWRSQGNTEAFF.

The count of this clonotype is one. The chain is built from TRBV5-5 and TRBJ1-1; TRBD1 aligns across 9 bases. CDR3 length: 15 amino acids. Germline V gene data show CDR1 as SGHKS and CDR2 as YYEKEE (reference sequence). The V and J ends lost 3 bases and 1 base, in that order; junction bases with no gene match: 4. The CDR3 DNA reads TGTGCCAGCAGCTCCGGGACAGGGCCGAACACTGAAGCTTTCTTT. Translated, it gives CASSSGTGPNTEAFF.